The sequence of this T cell receptor (beta chain) was determined in a study of cytomegalovirus exposure and HLA in healthy donors. Germline values: CDR1 SGHVS, CDR2 FQNEAQ. V was pared by 5 bases and J by 0 bases, with 6 bases of the junction left unmatched. This CDR3 spans 17 amino acids. This clone occurred a few times. A multiplex PCR was run with 60 Vbeta primers and 13 Jbeta primers. Generated by immunoSEQ multiplex PCR, the TCRdb table keeps only in-frame clones and is missing some. The repertoire holds roughly 120,000 clones, roughly three fifths seen once, with 8.5% to 9.5% in the top ten. This TCR derives from a woman between 35 and 50 years old in good health and CMV-seropositive. The chain carries TRBV7-8 and TRBJ1-5, with 11 bases fitting TRBD1. Sequenced input: PBMCs. The CDR3 DNA reads TGTGCCAGCAGCCCAGGACAGGGGGCGGTTAGCAATCAGCCCCAGCATTTT. It encodes CASSPGQGAVSNQPQHF. The full variable domain, rest sourced from reference TRBV7-8 and TRBJ1-5, is GAGVSQSPRYKVAKRGQDVALRCDPISGHVSLFWYQQALGQGPEFLTYFQNEAQLDKSGLPSDRFFAERPEGSVSTLKIQRTQQEDSAVYLCASSPGQGAVSNQPQHFGDGTRLSIL.